A selection of T cell receptor beta chains follows, all from one sample in a study of T cells after yellow fever vaccination. TCRdb re-analysed the 5' RACE reads in MiXCR, keeping a single row per CDR3 protein. This repertoire shows about 220,000 distinct CDR3 sequences, less than 3.5% found once; its top ten account for about 3.3%. Sequenced here: CD4+ T cells sorted from PBMCs, sampled 10 days after the yellow fever booster vaccination. These receptors were taken from a man aged 18 to 29 who received the YFV17D yellow fever vaccine. The CDR3 runs from the conserved cysteine through the conserved F or W. D genes are given only for firm matches. Clone size is shown for a subset of rows, as once, few, many or a class of expanded clone.

v_gene	abundance	j_gene	d_gene	CDR3nt	CDR3aa
TRBV20-1	few	TRBJ1-4	-	TGCAGTGCTATGTCAGGGGCAACTAATGAAAAACTGTTTTTT	CSAMSGATNEKLFF
TRBV18	many	TRBJ2-3	TRBD2	TGTGCCAGCTCACCACTATCACGGGGGGGGAGAGATACGCAGTATTTT	CASSPLSRGGRDTQYF
TRBV14	few	TRBJ2-2	-	TGTGCCAGCAGCCCCCAGGTCGGGGAGCTGTTTTTT	CASSPQVGELFF
TRBV7-9	many	TRBJ2-3	-	TGTGCCAGCAGCTTGACCATCCATACGCAGTATTTT	CASSLTIHTQYF
TRBV7-2	-	TRBJ2-5	TRBD1	TGTGCCAGCAGCACGGGACAGGGGTCGACCCAGTACTTC	CASSTGQGSTQYF
TRBV4-2	few	TRBJ1-2	-	TGTGCCAGCAGCCGGAGGACAACGGATTGGGGTGGCTACACCTTC	CASSRRTTDWGGYTF
TRBV9	many	TRBJ2-5	-	TGTGCCAGCAGCGTAGGCGCGGGGACCCAGTACTTC	CASSVGAGTQYF
TRBV6-5	-	TRBJ2-1	-	TGTGCCAGCAGGGGCCCTTCGGTTGAGCAGTTCTTC	CASRGPSVEQFF
TRBV10-3	many	TRBJ1-2	-	TGTGCCCTACGGGATACAGGGAATAACTATGGCTACACCTTC	CALRDTGNNYGYTF
TRBV5-1	many	TRBJ2-2	-	TGCGCCAGCTCATCCCAGGGTCGCCAATACACCGGGGAGCTGTTTTTT	CASSSQGRQYTGELFF
TRBV3-1	-	TRBJ1-1	-	TGTGCCAGCGGACGGGGACGCGGGGACACTGAAGCTTTCTTT	CASGRGRGDTEAFF
TRBV6-7	many	TRBJ2-1	-	TGTGCCAGCACCTACTGTGGATACTTC	CASTYCGYF
TRBV6-2/TRBV6-3	many	TRBJ2-3	TRBD2	TGTGCCAGCAGCCGCCTAGCGGGGGGGGCCACAGATACGCAGTATTTT	CASSRLAGGATDTQYF
TRBV29-1	few	TRBJ2-1	-	TGCAGCGTTAGCGTCAGACCCTACGGTGAGCAGTTCTTC	CSVSVRPYGEQFF
TRBV4-3	-	TRBJ1-4	-	TGCGCCAGCAGCCGGCACATACAGGCGGGTAGTGAAAAACTGTTTTTT	CASSRHIQAGSEKLFF
TRBV25-1	many	TRBJ2-7	TRBD1	TGTGCCAGCAGCCCCAGTGACAGGGCCTCCTACGAGCAGTACTTC	CASSPSDRASYEQYF
TRBV20-1	many	TRBJ2-5	-	TGCAGTGCTGAGGGGGCCGCGGGGAAGGAGGAGACCCAGTACTTC	CSAEGAAGKEETQYF
TRBV6-5	few	TRBJ1-1	TRBD1	TGTGCCAGCAGCTCCCTCAACATCAAATGGACAGGGCGCACTGAAGCTTTCTTT	CASSSLNIKWTGRTEAFF
TRBV20-1	few	TRBJ1-1	-	TGCAGTGCTACCCCGGGTCCTGAAGCTTTCTTT	CSATPGPEAFF
TRBV30	-	TRBJ1-5	TRBD1	TGTGCCTGGAGTATCCCCAGGGGGTCTGGCAATCAGCCCCAGCATTTT	CAWSIPRGSGNQPQHF
TRBV6-5	many	TRBJ2-1	-	TGTGCCAGCACTCGAAACCAGGGATATGAGCAGTTCTTC	CASTRNQGYEQFF
TRBV7-6	many	TRBJ1-1	-	TGTGCCAGCAGCCTGGGAGGGCCGGGCACTGAAGCTTTCTTT	CASSLGGPGTEAFF
TRBV5-1	-	TRBJ2-2	TRBD1	TGCGCCAGCAGCGGGCCGGGACAGGGTGCCGGGGAGCTGTTTTTT	CASSGPGQGAGELFF
TRBV3-1	few	TRBJ2-4	-	TGTGCCAGCAGCCTTTCTAGAGGAGCAAACATTCAGTACTTC	CASSLSRGANIQYF
TRBV20-1	many	TRBJ1-4	TRBD1	TGCAGTGCTAGGAACCGGGACAGGGATAATGAAAAACTGTTTTTT	CSARNRDRDNEKLFF
TRBV4-2	few	TRBJ1-2	-	TGTGCCAGCAGCCAAAATACAGCGAACTATGGCTACACCTTC	CASSQNTANYGYTF
TRBV24-1	many	TRBJ1-1	-	TGTGCCACCAGTGATCCCCGGACCCCCGGCACCCGCGCTTTCTTT	CATSDPRTPGTRAFF
TRBV12-3/TRBV12-4	few	TRBJ2-5	TRBD2	TGTGCCAGCAGTTCCCATGGCGGGGGAGGGCGGGTGACCCAGTACTTC	CASSSHGGGGRVTQYF
TRBV6-5	-	TRBJ2-1	-	TGTGCCAGCAGTTACTTGTATGAGCAGTTCTTC	CASSYLYEQFF
TRBV12-3/TRBV12-4	-	TRBJ1-5	-	TGTGCCAGCAGTTTTCAGGGGAGGCAGCCCCAGCATTTT	CASSFQGRQPQHF
TRBV10-3	-	TRBJ2-7	-	TGTGCCATCAGTGCTCGGGGACAATCCTACGAGCAGTACTTC	CAISARGQSYEQYF
TRBV6-6	-	TRBJ1-2	-	TGTGCCAGCAGTTATAAGGGGGGCTACACCTTC	CASSYKGGYTF
TRBV20-1	few	TRBJ2-2	TRBD2	TGCAGGGCGGAACTAGCGGGGTTAACCGGGGAGCTGTTTTTT	CRAELAGLTGELFF
TRBV7-2	many	TRBJ1-1	TRBD1	TGTGCCAGCAGCCCGAATACAGGGGCCACTGAAGCTTTCTTT	CASSPNTGATEAFF
TRBV20-1	few	TRBJ2-5	TRBD2	TGCAGTGCTCGAGCTAGCGGGGGGAAGGAGACCCAGTACTTC	CSARASGGKETQYF
TRBV18	few	TRBJ2-6	TRBD1	TGTGCCAGCTCACTATACCGGGACAGGGGAACTGGGGCCAACGTCCTGACTTTC	CASSLYRDRGTGANVLTF
TRBV10-3	-	TRBJ2-3	-	TGTGCCATCAGTGAGCAGGGAGGAACAGATACGCAGTATTTT	CAISEQGGTDTQYF
TRBV15	many	TRBJ2-5	-	TGTGCCACCAGCGGCCTCCGCCGCGGGGTACAAGAGACCCAGTACTTC	CATSGLRRGVQETQYF
TRBV7-3	-	TRBJ2-1	TRBD2	TGTGCCAGCAGCTTATATAGCGGGGCATACAATGAGCAGTTCTTC	CASSLYSGAYNEQFF
TRBV6-6	few	TRBJ2-1	-	TGTGCCAGCAGTCAACAGGGAAACAATGAGCAGTTCTTC	CASSQQGNNEQFF
TRBV5-1	many	TRBJ2-7	-	TGCGCCAGCAGAACAGGGTCCTACGAGCAGTACTTC	CASRTGSYEQYF
TRBV7-9	-	TRBJ1-5	TRBD1	TGTGCCAGCAGCTTTCTCAACCCGGACAGGGCCAATCAGCCCCAGCATTTT	CASSFLNPDRANQPQHF
TRBV5-1	-	TRBJ1-1	-	TGCGCCAGCAGCATCGACAGTCCGTCGTTGAACACTGAAGCTTTCTTT	CASSIDSPSLNTEAFF
TRBV7-2	-	TRBJ2-3	-	TGTGCCAGCAGTTCTGACAGAGCCAGCACAGATACGCAGTATTTT	CASSSDRASTDTQYF
TRBV25-1	-	TRBJ1-2	-	TGTGCCAGCAGTGCGACAGCCGGCACCTTC	CASSATAGTF
TRBV2	many	TRBJ2-2	-	TGTGCCAGCAGTGAAAAGGGGACGAACACCGGGGAGCTGTTTTTT	CASSEKGTNTGELFF
TRBV24-1	-	TRBJ2-1	-	TGTGCCACCAGTGATATAAATTGGGAGCAGTTCTTC	CATSDINWEQFF
TRBV5-5	many	TRBJ2-1	-	TGTGCCAGCAGCCCGAACTCAGCGCGCTACAATGAGCAGTTCTTC	CASSPNSARYNEQFF